The 18 T cell receptor beta chains below were found in one sample sequenced in a study of T cells in localized non-small cell lung cancer. The data were produced by immunoSEQ multiplex PCR, yet TCRdb's version contains in-frame clones alone and is incomplete. The data show approximately 15,000 clones, approximately 85% seen once. This sample comprised peripheral blood, obtained before any cancer treatment. These receptor sequences come from a woman aged 40-69 years with stage I lung adenocarcinoma.

The V gene is TRBV6-5, the J gene TRBJ2-7; no firm D call. The CDR3 spans 12 residues. The V and J ends lost 11 bases and 6 bases respectively, with 17 bases between them. Per the germline V gene, CDR1 is MNHEY and CDR2 is SVGAGI. The CDR3 DNA reads as TGTGCCTCAAGTCTCGGGTGGGGCGAGCAGTACTTC. Amino acids: CASSLGWGEQYF.

The V call is TRBV10-3, the J call TRBJ2-5; D gene unclear. CDR3 length equals 12 residues. CDR1 ENHRY and CDR2 SYGVKD come from the germline V gene. CDR3 sequence: CTQTHPQETQYF. CDR3 coding DNA: TGTACACAAACGCACCCCCAAGAGACCCAGTACTTC.

The V gene is TRBV19, the J gene TRBJ2-7; 8 bases are a match to TRBD1. The CDR3 is made up of 15 amino acids. V gave up 7 bases and J gave up 2 bases; unmatched junction bases: 10. CDR1 and CDR2 from the germline V gene are LNHDA and SQIVND (reference sequence). The CDR3 is CASTPTGGSPYEQYF. As DNA, the CDR3 is TGTGCCAGTACACCAACAGGGGGGTCCCCCTACGAGCAGTACTTC.

This clone was found a few times. This rearrangement joins TRBV11-1 to TRBJ1-4; the match to TRBD1 covers 7 bases. V lost 1 base to trimming and J lost 2 bases; unmatched junction nucleotides: 4. The germline V gene has CDR1 SGHAT and CDR2 FQDESV (reference sequence). The CDR3 is made up of 16 amino acids. The CDR3 DNA reads as TGTGCCAGCAGCTTAGGGGACAGAACGACTAATGAAAAACTGTTTTTT. Protein: CASSLGDRTTNEKLFF.

The chain carries TRBV5-4 and TRBJ1-2; 9 bases line up with TRBD1. Germline-derived CDR1 and CDR2 are SGHNT and YYREEE (reference sequence). V trimming: 4 bases; J trimming: 4 bases; junction bases outside the gene matches: 11. The CDR3 length is 16 residues. The CDR3 loop is CASSPHPGQGSYGYTF. DNA for the CDR3: TGTGCCAGCAGCCCTCATCCGGGACAGGGAAGCTATGGCTACACCTTC.

V usage is TRBV27 and J usage is TRBJ1-6; no firm D call. The V end lost 2 bases, the J end lost 7 bases, and 9 bases lay between the germline ends. CDR1 and CDR2 from the germline V gene are MNHEY and SMNVEV (reference sequence). The CDR3 runs to 14 residues. The CDR3 DNA is TGTGCCAGCAGTTTAGGGCAGGCGAATTCACCCCTCCACTTT. Translated: CASSLGQANSPLHF.

The rearrangement links TRBV2 to TRBJ2-3, with D unclear. This CDR3 is built from 11 residues. Trimming removed 8 bases at V and 8 bases at J, with 11 bases between. Germline CDR1 and CDR2: SNHLY and FYNNEI. CDR3: CASLDVGTQYF. The CDR3, as DNA: TGTGCCAGCCTGGACGTGGGTACGCAGTATTTT. Combining the CDR3 with reference TRBV2 and TRBJ2-3 gives the whole variable domain EPEVTQTPSHQVTQMGQEVILRCVPISNHLYFYWYRQILGQKVEFLVSFYNNEISEKSEIFDDQFSVERPDGSNFTLKIRSTKLEDSAMYFCASLDVGTQYFGPGTRLTVL.

The chain links TRBV7-2 to TRBJ2-1, with D unclear. The germline gives CDR1 SGHTA, CDR2 FQGNSA. This CDR3 is built from 13 residues. Trimming pared 8 bases from V and 6 bases from J, leaving 14 bases between. The CDR3 spells CASSKGVSNEQFF. In DNA, the CDR3 is TGTGCCAGCTCTAAAGGTGTGAGCAATGAGCAGTTCTTC.

This chain links TRBV18 with TRBJ2-3, with D unresolved. The length of the CDR3 is 14 residues. The V end lost 1 base, the J end lost 4 bases, and 9 bases lay between the germline ends. Looked up from germline, CDR1 is KGHSH and CDR2 is LQKENI. CDR3 sequence reads: CASSPRASSDTQYF. CDR3 sequence (DNA): TGTGCCAGCTCACCACGCGCGTCTTCAGATACGCAGTATTTT. The complete variable domain, with remaining parts taken from reference TRBV18 and TRBJ2-3, reads NAGVMQNPRHLVRRRGQEARLRCSPMKGHSHVYWYRQLPEEGLKFMVYLQKENIIDESGMPKERFSAEFPKEGPSILRIQQVVRGDSAAYFCASSPRASSDTQYFGPGTRLTVL.

The chain combines TRBV28 with TRBJ1-2, with 9 bases identical to TRBD1. Trimming at V came to 10 bases and at J to 4 bases, leaving 7 bases not matched to a gene. Germline-derived CDR1 and CDR2 are MDHEN and SYDVKM. The CDR3 has 13 residues. CDR3 bases: TGTGCCACCCCGGACAGGGGAAGCTATGGCTACACCTTC. Translating it yields CATPDRGSYGYTF.

A single count supports this clone. The chain uses TRBV30 and TRBJ1-1; weak D call: TRBD1 (5 bases). Germline loops: CDR1 GTSNPN, CDR2 SVGIG (reference sequence). V lost 3 bases, J lost 11 bases, and 13 bases lay in between. This CDR3 is built from 11 residues. The CDR3 DNA is TGTGCCTGGAGGGGGGGGAGTTCGGCTTTCTTT. Amino acids: CAWRGGSSAFF. The variable domain in full, with the rest retrieved from reference TRBV30 and TRBJ1-1, is SQTIHQWPATLVQPVGSPLSLECTVEGTSNPNLYWYRQAAGRGLQLLFYSVGIGQISSEVPQNLSASRPQDRQFILSSKKLLLSDSGFYLCAWRGGSSAFFGQGTRLTVV.

The chain joins TRBV28 to TRBJ2-7; TRBD1 agrees at 9 bases. Losses at the gene ends were 8 bases for V and 4 bases for J; bases not matched to a gene: 3. CDR1 is MDHEN, CDR2 SYDVKM, per germline. CDR3 length equals 12 residues. The CDR3 is CASRDREYEQYF. Written as DNA, the CDR3 is TGTGCCAGCCGGGACAGGGAGTACGAGCAGTACTTC.

The chain has TRBV5-1 and TRBJ2-1; 8 nucleotides match TRBD1. Germline assignment: CDR1 SGHRS and CDR2 YFSETQ. This CDR3 has 12 residues. J gave up 8 bases and V 7 bases, and 5 bases lay outside the gene matches. CDR3 sequence (DNA): TGCGCCAGCGGACAGGGCAGGTATGAGCAGTTCTTC. Protein sequence: CASGQGRYEQFF.

The V and J genes are TRBV5-1 and TRBJ1-2, with D hard to call. V was pared by 3 bases and J by 6 bases, with 9 bases between. CDR3 length: 12 amino acids. Germline-derived CDR1 and CDR2 are SGHRS and YFSETQ. The CDR3 spells CASSSGTDGYTF. CDR3 coding DNA: TGCGCCAGCAGCTCGGGTACTGATGGCTACACCTTC.

J is TRBJ2-3 and V is TRBV4-2; 10 positions agree with TRBD2. The CDR3 runs to 18 residues. J gave up 4 bases and V 0 bases, and 10 bases lay outside the gene matches. Germline-derived CDR1 and CDR2 are LGHNA and YNFKEQ. CDR3 sequence reads: CASSQEGNSGGRADTQYF. The CDR3 DNA sequence: TGTGCCAGCAGCCAAGAAGGAAATAGCGGGGGGAGGGCAGATACGCAGTATTTT.

The chain has TRBV6-4 and TRBJ2-1; weak D call: TRBD2 (5 bases). CDR1 is MRHNA and CDR2 is SNTAGT in the germline V gene. There are 15 residues in the CDR3. Trimming cost V 4 bases and J 0 bases, with 10 bases left between them. The CDR3 reads CASSVEGSSYNEQFF. CDR3 DNA sequence: TGTGCCAGCAGTGTTGAAGGGAGCTCCTACAATGAGCAGTTCTTC.

J is TRBJ1-1 and V is TRBV4-1; D may be TRBD1 (6 bases). This CDR3 contains 16 residues. Germline V gene lookup returns CDR1 MGHRA and CDR2 YSYEKL. Trimming removed 1 base at V and 3 bases at J, with 15 bases between. The CDR3 region is CASSQGMRGWDTEAFF. The CDR3 nucleotides are TGCGCCAGCAGCCAAGGAATGAGGGGGTGGGACACTGAAGCTTTCTTT.

The chain carries TRBV9 and TRBJ2-2; 7 positions agree with TRBD2. CDR3 length equals 16 residues. J was trimmed by 4 bases and V by 4 bases; bases with no gene match: 10. Germline-derived CDR1 and CDR2 are SGDLS and YYNGEE. The CDR3 loop reads CASSPGGLWITGELFF. DNA for the CDR3: TGTGCCAGCAGCCCCGGGGGGTTGTGGATCACCGGGGAGCTGTTTTTT.